These 31 T cell receptor beta chains were all obtained from the same sample, sequenced in a study of shared clonotypes between healthy human individuals. CD45RO-negative, CCR7-positively selected cells formed the naive CD8 fraction, excluding terminally differentiated effector memory CD45RA+ cells. Profiling relied on immunoSEQ multiplex PCR, and the TCRdb table lists in-frame clones only, not all of them. The sample shows around 2.1 million clones, about 93% of them seen only once. The specimen was naive CD8+ T cells from PBMCs. These receptors were obtained from a man aged 18-30 years in good health. Some clones in this sample may be carry-over from other donors' samples.

The V and J genes are TRBV28 and TRBJ2-4, with D perhaps TRBD2 (6 bases). V gave up 3 bases and J gave up 6 bases, with 21 bases separating them. The CDR3 contains 17 residues. Germline V gene data show CDR1 as MDHEN and CDR2 as SYDVKM. DNA for the CDR3: TGTGCCAGCAGTTTCTATGGGGCGCAGATGGGAGGAAACATTCAGTACTTC. Amino acid sequence: CASSFYGAQMGGNIQYF.

The chain recombines TRBV19 with TRBJ1-2; no definite D call. The CDR3 runs to 13 residues. The V gene lost 5 bases and the J gene lost 8 bases, with 15 bases spanning the gap. Germline V gene lookup returns CDR1 LNHDA and CDR2 SQIVND (reference sequence). As DNA, the CDR3 is TGTGCCAGTAGTGCCCCCAGCCTTGAGGGCTACACCTTC. Protein product: CASSAPSLEGYTF.

In DNA form, the CDR3 reads TGTGCCAGTAGTCCCCGGGCCACCGAAAATCAGCCCCAGCATTTT. Amino acid sequence: CASSPRATENQPQHF. The chain couples TRBV19 to TRBJ1-5, with unresolved D. V was trimmed by 5 bases and J by 4 bases, leaving 15 bases between them. CDR3 length equals 15 residues. Germline V gene lookup returns CDR1 LNHDA and CDR2 SQIVND (reference sequence).

The genes are TRBV29-1 and TRBJ2-1; D is undetermined. The CDR3 has 14 residues. Germline V gives CDR1 SQVTM, CDR2 ANQGSEA. The V gene lost 4 bases and the J gene lost 5 bases, with 15 bases spanning the gap. The CDR3 loop is CSVVGRIHHNEQFF. The DNA for the CDR3 is TGCAGCGTTGTAGGCAGGATTCACCACAATGAGCAGTTCTTC.

This chain connects TRBV9 to TRBJ2-5; D tentatively reads TRBD1 or TRBD2 (5 bases each). The CDR3 runs 12 residues. The germline CDR1 and CDR2 sequences are SGDLS and YYNGEE. Trimming removed 4 bases at V and 8 bases at J, with 12 bases between. CDR3 in amino acids: CASSQPGPTQYF. The CDR3 nucleotides read TGTGCCAGCAGCCAGCCGGGACCCACCCAGTACTTC.

This chain uses TRBV29-1 with TRBJ1-4, with D uncertain. CDR3 size: 13 residues. Trimming stripped 6 bases from V and 7 bases from J, with 15 bases between. The germline V gene has CDR1 SQVTM and CDR2 ANQGSEA. CDR3 bases: TGCAGCGTCGCAAGGAATTGGGGTGAAAAACTGTTTTTT. It specifies CSVARNWGEKLFF.

The V call is TRBV19, the J call TRBJ1-2; 12 nucleotides align to TRBD1. The length of the CDR3 is 16 residues. Germline V gene data show CDR1 as LNHDA and CDR2 as SQIVND (reference sequence). V lost 2 bases and J lost 6; bases outside the gene matches: 7. The CDR3 reads CASSIKWDRGLNGYTF. In DNA, the CDR3 is TGTGCCAGTAGTATAAAATGGGACAGGGGGCTGAATGGCTACACCTTC.

The gene calls are TRBV27 and TRBJ2-5; D remains unclear. This CDR3 region has 13 residues. Per the germline V gene, CDR1 is MNHEY and CDR2 is SMNVEV (reference sequence). Trimming removed 3 bases from V and 4 bases from J, with 9 bases in between. CDR3 protein: CASSFGRGETQYF. DNA for the CDR3: TGTGCCAGCAGTTTCGGGCGCGGAGAGACCCAGTACTTC.

This chain connects TRBV28 to TRBJ2-2, with D possibly matching TRBD2 (5 bases). The CDR3 consists of 15 residues. Trimming left V 2 bases short and J 2 bases short, with 9 bases between. Germline V gene data show CDR1 as MDHEN and CDR2 as SYDVKM. CDR3 coding DNA: TGTGCCAGCAGTTTACCGAGGGTCAACACCGGGGAGCTGTTTTTT. Encoded protein: CASSLPRVNTGELFF.

CDR3 sequence (DNA): TGTGCCTGGGGAACAGGGCAGAACTACGAGCAGTACTTC. Translated: CAWGTGQNYEQYF. The chain recombines TRBV30 with TRBJ2-5; the D gene is possibly TRBD1 (6 bases). The J call is uncertain, as TRBJ2-7 better fits the DNA end. The CDR3 has 13 amino acids. CDR1 is GTSNPN, CDR2 SVGIG, per germline (reference sequence).

Comments on this clone: A single base is all that separates this from a far larger clone, so a read error is likely. This specimen includes other DNA sequences encoding the same CDR3. The genes are TRBV28 and TRBJ1-1; no reliable D call. The CDR3 sequence is 13 residues long. The V and J ends lost 5 bases and 0 bases respectively, with 7 bases between them. CDR1 MDHEN and CDR2 SYDVKM come from the germline V gene. The chain's CDR3 is CASSETVNTEAFF. DNA for the CDR3: TGTGCCAGCAGTGAGACGGTGAACACTGAAGCTTTCTTT.

To note about this clone: The same CDR3 arises from other DNA sequences in this sample as well. The chain links TRBV27 to TRBJ2-7; 11 bases fit TRBD1. This CDR3 region has 14 residues. CDR1 MNHEY and CDR2 SMNVEV come from the germline V gene (reference sequence). J lost 5 bases, V lost 2 bases, and 2 bases had no gene match. In DNA, the CDR3 is TGTGCCAGCAGTTTACGGACAGGGGGCAACGAGCAGTACTTC. The encoded protein is CASSLRTGGNEQYF.

The chain uses TRBV27 and TRBJ2-1; a possible D gene is TRBD2 (6 bases). This CDR3 spans 18 amino acids. The V end was cut by 8 bases, the J end by 3 bases, with 26 bases between. Germline V gene sequence: CDR1 MNHEY, CDR2 SMNVEV (reference sequence). DNA for the CDR3: TGTGCCAGCTTACGACGGGCGGGGCCCGTAACCTTCTACAATGAGCAGTTCTTC. It yields the protein CASLRRAGPVTFYNEQFF.

The chain uses TRBV30 and TRBJ2-7; D unresolved. V was shortened by 2 bases and J by 1 base, with 3 bases between the two germline ends. The CDR3 totals 11 residues. Looked up from germline, CDR1 is GTSNPN and CDR2 is SVGIG (reference sequence). CDR3 bases: TGTGCCTGGAGTACGTCCTACGAGCAGTACTTC. This encodes CAWSTSYEQYF.

This chain links TRBV7-6 with TRBJ2-5, with no clear D. Per germline, CDR1 SGHVS and CDR2 FNYEAQ. Trimming removed 8 bases at V and 3 bases at J, with 19 bases between. This CDR3 spans 15 amino acids. CDR3 DNA sequence: TGTGCCAGCGACCGGATCTGGGGAAAAGAAGAGACCCAGTACTTC. Residues: CASDRIWGKEETQYF.

The V call is TRBV27, the J call TRBJ2-7, with 8 bases matching TRBD1. Germline trimming cut 3 bases from V and 4 bases from J; bases unmatched to any gene: 5. CDR3 length: 14 residues. Germline CDR1 MNHEY, CDR2 SMNVEV (reference sequence). CDR3 residues: CASSLTGALYEQYF. The CDR3 nucleotides read TGTGCCAGCAGTTTGACAGGGGCCCTGTACGAGCAGTACTTC.

The chain uses TRBV25-1 and TRBJ2-1; 10 bases are a match to TRBD2. Per the germline V gene, CDR1 is MGHDK and CDR2 is SYGVNS. This CDR3 is built from 17 residues. With V trimmed by 5 bases and J by 2 bases, 9 bases remained unmatched. In DNA, the CDR3 is TGTGCCAGCAGTATAAGGACTAGCGGAGGGACCTACAATGAGCAGTTCTTC. Amino acids: CASSIRTSGGTYNEQFF.

The V and J genes are TRBV27 and TRBJ2-7; 9 bases are shared with TRBD2. In germline, CDR1 is MNHEY, CDR2 SMNVEV (reference sequence). The CDR3 has 15 residues. Trimming cost V 5 bases and J 3 bases; bases outside gene matches: 8. The DNA of the CDR3 is TGTGCCAGCAGTGCCGGGACTAGCAGGTTCTACGAGCAGTACTTC. Translated: CASSAGTSRFYEQYF.

The rearrangement uses TRBV5-8 and TRBJ2-7; 8 bases match TRBD1. V dropped 1 base and J dropped 3; count of bases not matched to a gene: 15. CDR1 and CDR2 from the germline V gene are SGHTS and YDEGEE. The CDR3 is 18 amino acids. CDR3 sequence reads: CASSLSYVGDRFLYEQYF. In DNA form, the CDR3 reads TGTGCCAGCAGCTTGAGTTACGTTGGGGACAGGTTTCTCTACGAGCAGTACTTC.

This clone was observed a single time. The chain is built from TRBV15 and TRBJ2-1, with 7 bases that match TRBD2. Looked up from germline, CDR1 is LNHNV and CDR2 is YYDKDF (reference sequence). J was trimmed by 4 bases and V by 3 bases; bases with no gene match: 3. This CDR3 has 14 residues. In DNA form, the CDR3 reads TGTGCCACCAGCAGCGGGGAGGGATACAATGAGCAGTTCTTC. Translated: CATSSGEGYNEQFF.

V is TRBV4-2 and J is TRBJ2-3, with D maybe TRBD2 (6 bases). The V end was cut by 4 bases, the J end by 5 bases, with 22 bases between. The CDR3 totals 17 residues. The germline gives CDR1 LGHNA, CDR2 YNFKEQ. The CDR3 is CASSPLPLLAGEDTQYF. The CDR3 nucleotides are TGTGCCAGCAGCCCTCTACCACTACTAGCCGGAGAAGATACGCAGTATTTT.

The genes are TRBV11-2 and TRBJ2-7; TRBD1 or TRBD2 may be the D gene (5 bases each). The better agreement between TRBJ2-5 and the DNA end casts doubt on the J call. Germline values: CDR1 SGHAT, CDR2 FQNNGV. The CDR3 sequence is 16 residues long. The CDR3 bases are TGTGCCAGCAGCTCCCGCGCCGGGACGAGTCAAGAGACCCAGTACTTC. This encodes CASSSRAGTSQETQYF.

The chain couples TRBV27 to TRBJ2-7; no definite D call. The ends were cut back, 0 bases at V and 2 bases at J, with 11 bases in the middle. This CDR3 contains 15 residues. Per the germline V gene, CDR1 is MNHEY and CDR2 is SMNVEV (reference sequence). DNA of the CDR3: TGTGCCAGCAGTTTATCGGCGGCCACCACCTACGAGCAGTACTTC. It yields the protein CASSLSAATTYEQYF.

The table lists this clone with a few counts. This same CDR3 is encoded by further DNA sequences in the sample. The chain links TRBV28 to TRBJ2-7, with D possibly matching TRBD1 (6 bases). CDR1 and CDR2 from the germline V gene are MDHEN and SYDVKM. This CDR3 spans 12 amino acids. V lost 5 bases and J 2 bases, leaving 7 bases between the germline ends. The CDR3 spells CASSRTAYEQYF. CDR3 DNA sequence: TGTGCCAGCAGTCGGACAGCCTACGAGCAGTACTTC.

The gene calls are TRBV4-1 and TRBJ1-4; 9 bases align to TRBD1. V shed 0 bases, J shed 8 bases, and the junction held 7 bases outside the gene matches. Germline lookup yields CDR1 MGHRA and CDR2 YSYEKL. This CDR3 is built from 16 residues. The CDR3 DNA reads as TGCGCCAGCAGCCAAGATAGGACAGGGGTACGGGAAAAACTGTTTTTT. It is translated as CASSQDRTGVREKLFF.

The rearrangement uses TRBV7-8 and TRBJ1-2; 9 bases are a match to TRBD1. Germline values: CDR1 SGHVS, CDR2 FQNEAQ. The trim removed 4 bases at V and 8 bases at J, leaving 2 bases unmatched. The CDR3 loop spans 12 amino acids. The CDR3 spells CASSWDREGYTF. The CDR3 DNA sequence: TGTGCCAGCAGCTGGGACAGGGAAGGCTACACCTTC.

This chain links TRBV6-1 with TRBJ1-2; TRBD1 matches 8 bases. Germline V CDR1 and CDR2: MNHNS, SASEGT. The trim removed 2 bases at V and 6 bases at J, leaving 11 bases unmatched. This CDR3 has 16 residues. The CDR3 is CASSEKGAGGEDGYTF. CDR3 nucleotides: TGTGCCAGCAGTGAAAAGGGCGCAGGGGGCGAGGATGGCTACACCTTC.

The V and J genes are TRBV18 and TRBJ1-2; 10 bases fit TRBD1. The CDR3 is 15 residues long. Germline V lookup: CDR1 KGHSH, CDR2 LQKENI. Germline trimming cut 4 bases from V and 2 bases from J; bases unmatched to any gene: 4. The CDR3 reads CASSQDRGGNYGYTF. For the CDR3, the DNA is TGTGCCAGCTCACAGGACAGGGGGGGAAACTATGGCTACACCTTC.

V gene TRBV7-8 combines with J gene TRBJ2-2, with 8 bases fitting TRBD1. The CDR3 extends over 17 amino acids. CDR1 and CDR2 from the germline V gene are SGHVS and FQNEAQ. With 3 bases clipped from V and 2 bases from J, the junction kept 8 bases outside the gene matches. CDR3 DNA: TGTGCCAGCAGCTTCGACAGGGGACAGGTCAACACCGGGGAGCTGTTTTTT. Amino acid sequence: CASSFDRGQVNTGELFF.

CDR3 in amino acids: CATRQARGYTF. In DNA, the CDR3 is TGTGCCACCCGACAGGCGCGGGGCTACACCTTC. The genes are TRBV28 and TRBJ1-2; D perhaps matches TRBD1 (6 bases). V was cut by 10 bases and J by 8 bases, with 14 bases left in between. Germline assignment: CDR1 MDHEN and CDR2 SYDVKM. The length of the CDR3 is 11 residues.

Remarks on this clone: Other DNA variants within this sample encode the same CDR3. The V gene is TRBV5-4, the J gene TRBJ2-1, with 8 bases identical to TRBD2. CDR1 is SGHNT and CDR2 is YYREEE in the germline V gene (reference sequence). The ends lost 2 bases at V and 2 bases at J; junction bases unmatched: 3. CDR3 length: 15 residues. CDR3: CASSLKRETYNEQFF. Here the CDR3 DNA reads TGTGCCAGCAGCTTAAAGCGGGAGACCTACAATGAGCAGTTCTTC.